This TCR beta chain is from a study of beta chain features in type 1 diabetes. Broader study findings: When Type 1 diabetes patients were examined, their TCRB CDR3s proved moderately but significantly shorter in all four CD4+ subsets.

Isolated RNA was reverse transcribed in full, so expressed TCRB transcripts were sequenced. The protocol was immunoSEQ multiplex PCR, while the TCRdb copy is restricted to in-frame clones and leaves out a portion. The profile shows 600,000 or so clones, about 14% of them singletons. This clone was observed a handful of times. Antigen specificity is unknown. In germline, CDR1 is MNHEY, CDR2 SVGAGI. V dropped 6 bases and J dropped 4 bases, with 9 bases sitting between them. There are 12 residues in the CDR3. V and J are TRBV6-5 and TRBJ1-2, with D possibly matching TRBD1 (6 bases). Sequencing was carried out using naive CD4+ T cells from blood. The sequence was collected from a man aged 18 to 29 with type 1 diabetes. The CDR3 loop is CASSDRIYGYTF. The CDR3 DNA reads TGTGCCAGCAGCGACAGGATCTATGGCTACACCTTC.